This T cell receptor beta chain was observed in a study of T cell clusters in autoimmune cytopenias. TRB was amplified by touch-down multiplex PCR, primer pools A and B combined. For each CDR3 protein, TCRdb gives one entry from its re-call of the multiplex PCR reads, without DNA. The table lists over 6,500 distinct CDR3 sequences. Each sample's input was roughly 230 ng genomic DNA, 35,000 to 40,000 genome equivalents. The same data also went into a second study, on T cell repertoires in aging, cancer and after chemotherapy.

Sequencing input: peripheral blood. This TCR was recovered from a human donor in good health.

This CDR3 reads CASSEGAANEKLFF. This chain joins TRBV6-6 and TRBJ1-4; checking the TCRdb D call of TRBD1 is not possible without DNA. The germline V gene encodes CDR1 MNHNY and CDR2 SVGAGI (reference sequence). CDR3 length: 14 amino acids.